These 17 T cell receptor beta chains originate from one sample sequenced in a study of cytomegalovirus exposure and HLA in healthy donors. Primers: 60 Vbeta forward and 13 Jbeta reverse. Using immunoSEQ multiplex PCR, the repertoire was profiled, and TCRdb retains in-frame clones only, with some absent. The sample holds roughly 190,000 clones, about 84% seen once. Sequenced input: PBMCs. These receptors originate from a man aged 50 to 60 in good health and CMV-seronegative.

V and J are TRBV4-3 and TRBJ2-4, with D tentatively TRBD1 (5 bases). Per germline, CDR1 LGHNA and CDR2 YSLEER. CDR3 length: 17 amino acids. Trimming stripped 0 bases from V and 2 bases from J, with 14 bases between. As DNA, the CDR3 is TGCGCCAGCAGCCAAGATATAGGGGCCCCGACCAAAAACATTCAGTACTTC. This translates into CASSQDIGAPTKNIQYF.

The chain is built from TRBV29-1 and TRBJ2-5, with TRBD1 identical over 10 bases. The J segment lost 5 bases and the V segment lost 6 bases, leaving 6 bases of the junction unmatched. The CDR3 has 13 residues. In germline, CDR1 is SQVTM, CDR2 ANQGSEA. Here the CDR3 reads CSVTGTGAETQYF. The DNA of the CDR3 is TGCAGCGTAACCGGGACAGGGGCGGAGACCCAGTACTTC. The whole variable domain, remainder taken from reference TRBV29-1 and TRBJ2-5, is SAVISQKPSRDICQRGTSLTIQCQVDSQVTMMFWYRQQPGQSLTLIATANQGSEATYESGFVIDKFPISRPNLTFSTLTVSNMSPEDSSIYLCSVTGTGAETQYFGPGTRLLVL.

This clone was counted between two and nine times. The chain employs TRBV18 and TRBJ1-3, with D uncertain. Germline CDR1 reads KGHSH; CDR2 reads LQKENI. V shed 6 bases and J shed 0 bases, with 15 bases lying between them. This CDR3 spans 16 amino acids. CDR3 loop: CASSLTRLSSGNTIYF. Written as DNA, the CDR3 is TGTGCCAGCTCGCTGACCCGACTCAGCTCTGGAAACACCATATATTTT.

V is TRBV4-3 and J is TRBJ1-6; D unclear. Trimming left V 4 bases short and J 4 bases short, with 5 bases between. The CDR3 covers 13 residues. Per the germline V gene, CDR1 is LGHNA and CDR2 is YSLEER. DNA for the CDR3: TGCGCCAGCAGCCCCGGGTATAATTCACCCCTCCACTTT. Residues: CASSPGYNSPLHF.

The chain couples TRBV7-9 to TRBJ1-3; TRBD1 is a possible D gene (5 bases). The ends were cut back, 7 bases at V and 0 bases at J, with 13 bases in the middle. The length of the CDR3 is 15 residues. Germline loops: CDR1 SEHNR, CDR2 FQNEAQ (reference sequence). CDR3 nucleotides: TGTGCCAGCATCTATACGGGACTCTCTGGAAACACCATATATTTT. This translates into CASIYTGLSGNTIYF.

The CDR3 DNA is TGTGCCACCCAGACAGCGCCATCCCACTATGGCTACACCTTC. It encodes CATQTAPSHYGYTF. This chain joins TRBV7-2 and TRBJ1-2, with D perhaps TRBD1 (5 bases). CDR1 is SGHTA and CDR2 is FQGNSA in the germline V gene. The CDR3 sequence is 14 residues long. V lost 10 bases and J lost 3, with 18 bases in between.

The CDR3 reads CSTDLAEYTDTQYF. CDR3 sequence (DNA): TGCAGCACCGATTTAGCGGAGTACACAGATACGCAGTATTTT. The J gene is TRBJ2-3, the V gene TRBV29-1; D possibly corresponds to TRBD2 (6 bases). The CDR3 spans 14 residues. Germline values: CDR1 SQVTM, CDR2 ANQGSEA. V was pared by 8 bases and J by 2 bases, with 17 bases between.

V usage is TRBV7-6 and J usage is TRBJ2-7; a weak D match, TRBD2 (6 bases). There are 14 residues in the CDR3. V dropped 3 bases and J dropped 5 bases, with 14 bases sitting between them. Germline V lookup: CDR1 SGHVS, CDR2 FNYEAQ. Written as DNA, the CDR3 is TGTGCCAGCAGCTTTGGGCGGGGACGGGACGAGCAGTACTTC. Its protein is CASSFGRGRDEQYF.

This chain joins TRBV29-1 and TRBJ1-3; D is unclear. The germline V gene encodes CDR1 SQVTM and CDR2 ANQGSEA. Trimming removed 0 bases at V and 0 bases at J, with 15 bases between. The CDR3 has 17 residues. The CDR3 DNA follows: TGCAGCGTTGAAGATGAACCTCAGATTCCCTCTGGAAACACCATATATTTT. Its translation: CSVEDEPQIPSGNTIYF.

The chain uses TRBV9 and TRBJ1-2; D call uncertain. Germline V gene data show CDR1 as SGDLS and CDR2 as YYNGEE. V was trimmed by 0 bases and J by 6 bases, leaving 9 bases between them. CDR3 size: 13 residues. The CDR3, as DNA: TGTGCCAGCAGCGTAGTTGACGGGAATGGCTACACCTTC. As protein: CASSVVDGNGYTF.

V usage is TRBV5-5 and J usage is TRBJ2-1; D gene unclear. CDR3 length: 15 residues. The germline V gene encodes CDR1 SGHKS and CDR2 YYEKEE (reference sequence). V was cut by 0 bases and J by 0 bases, with 7 bases left in between. CDR3 DNA: TGTGCCAGCAGCTTGGACTATTTCTCCTACAATGAGCAGTTCTTC. It translates to CASSLDYFSYNEQFF.

This chain joins TRBV10-3 and TRBJ2-7, with a weak D call TRBD2 (7 bases). CDR3 size: 17 residues. The germline V and J ends were trimmed by 0 bases and 0 bases, with 15 bases remaining between them. The germline gives CDR1 ENHRY, CDR2 SYGVKD. Here the CDR3 reads CAISESGRGLGSYEQYF. The CDR3 coding sequence is TGTGCCATCAGTGAGTCGGGGAGGGGGTTAGGCTCCTACGAGCAGTACTTC.

The CDR3 protein is CASSLGREETQYF. The CDR3 nucleotides read TGTGCCAGCAGTTTAGGCAGGGAAGAGACCCAGTACTTC. The chain combines TRBV28 with TRBJ2-5; D may be TRBD1 (5 bases). The CDR3 runs to 13 residues. V dropped 2 bases and J dropped 3 bases, with 7 bases sitting between them. From germline, CDR1 is MDHEN and CDR2 SYDVKM.

The chain joins TRBV2 to TRBJ1-1; perhaps TRBD1 as D (5 bases). Trimming cost V 6 bases and J 3 bases, with 14 bases left between them. Germline assignment: CDR1 SNHLY and CDR2 FYNNEI. The CDR3 is 14 residues long. The CDR3 loop reads CASRGTGRDTEAFF. In DNA, the CDR3 is TGTGCCAGCAGGGGGACGGGGAGGGACACTGAAGCTTTCTTT.

This sequence joins TRBV27 and TRBJ2-1, with D uncertain. Germline CDR1 MNHEY, CDR2 SMNVEV (reference sequence). This CDR3 region has 15 residues. V was shortened by 3 bases and J by 3 bases, with 12 bases between the two germline ends. The CDR3: CASSLPGFNYNEQFF. CDR3 coding DNA: TGTGCCAGCAGTTTGCCAGGATTTAACTACAATGAGCAGTTCTTC.

The V and J genes are TRBV7-2 and TRBJ2-1; 10 nucleotides align to TRBD2. Germline V gene data show CDR1 as SGHTA and CDR2 as FQGNSA. J was trimmed by 7 bases and V by 5 bases; bases with no gene match: 8. The CDR3 sequence is 15 residues long. The CDR3 region is CASSPRVLAGNEQFF. The CDR3 coding sequence is TGTGCCAGCAGCCCCAGGGTACTAGCGGGGAATGAGCAGTTCTTC.

This clone was found once. This chain joins TRBV30 and TRBJ2-5, with 8 bases aligning to TRBD2. With 0 bases clipped from V and 2 bases from J, the junction kept 5 bases outside the gene matches. The CDR3 contains 15 residues. CDR1 is GTSNPN and CDR2 is SVGIG in the germline V gene (reference sequence). The CDR3 nucleotides are TGTGCCTGGAGTGTGGGAAGCGGGAGACAAGAGACCCAGTACTTC. This encodes CAWSVGSGRQETQYF. Combining the CDR3 with reference TRBV30 and TRBJ2-5 gives the whole variable domain SQTIHQWPATLVQPVGSPLSLECTVEGTSNPNLYWYRQAAGRGLQLLFYSVGIGQISSEVPQNLSASRPQDRQFILSSKKLLLSDSGFYLCAWSVGSGRQETQYFGPGTRLLVL.